This T cell receptor beta chain derives from a study of blood T cell repertoires in COVID-19. Germline loops: CDR1 LGHDT, CDR2 YNNKEL (reference sequence). The CDR3 totals 16 residues. With 4 bases clipped from V and 2 bases from J, the junction kept 9 bases outside the gene matches. The table came from immunoSEQ multiplex PCR; TCRdb's copy has only in-frame clones and leaves some out. In the table there are 300,000 to 500,000 clones, 85% to 90% of which are singletons. This clone was counted a few times. Individuals drawn from under 30 US areas were roughly 18 to 95 years old. Which cohort a participant joined came from the clinical history participants gave.

This receptor was identified in a woman in her thirties with acute COVID-19. The gene calls are TRBV3-1 (or the pseudogene TRBV3-2) and TRBJ2-3; 7 nucleotides agree with TRBD1. The sample taken for sequencing was PBMCs or T cells enriched from blood (not recorded which). CDR3 in amino acids: CASSPGQARYTDTQYF. CDR3 bases: TGTGCCAGCAGCCCCGGACAGGCCCGTTACACAGATACGCAGTATTTT.